The 23 T cell receptor beta chains below come from one sample, sequenced in a study of T cells expressing NK-cell markers. TCRdb reprocessed the 5' RACE reads, keeping one entry per CDR3 protein, no DNA. With 200,000 to 300,000 distinct CDR3 sequences in the sample, the ten largest clones hold around 4.2%. The specimen sequenced was blood T cells: a sorted CD56 or NKG2C T cell subset, CD4+ or CD8+ T cells, or bulk PBMC T cells (not recorded which). These receptor sequences come from a woman aged 18 to 69 in good health.

V gene TRBV20-1 combines with J gene TRBJ2-3; the TCRdb D gene call, TRBD2, has no DNA to confirm it. Germline V gives CDR1 DFQATT, CDR2 SNEGSKA (reference sequence). The CDR3 spans 14 residues. The CDR3 is CSARGSGRSDTQYF.

The J gene is TRBJ1-5, the V gene TRBV12-3 or TRBV12-4; TCRdb's D gene call, TRBD1, goes unchecked for lack of DNA. This CDR3 is 16 amino acids long. The CDR3 region is CASSFFQGDGNQPQHF.

The V gene is TRBV29-1, the J gene TRBJ1-1; absent DNA, TCRdb's TRBD1 call cannot be checked. There are 13 residues in the CDR3. Germline CDR1 and CDR2: SQVTM and ANQGSEA. The chain's CDR3 is CSARTGMNTEAFF.

The V gene is TRBV15, the J gene TRBJ1-2. Germline V gene lookup returns CDR1 LNHNV and CDR2 YYDKDF (reference sequence). This CDR3 has 12 residues. The chain's CDR3 is CATSRGLAGYTF.

The chain employs TRBV29-1 and TRBJ2-1; TCRdb reports TRBD2, a call that lacks DNA to check it against. Per germline, CDR1 SQVTM and CDR2 ANQGSEA. The CDR3 is 15 amino acids. Here the CDR3 reads CSLAGTSNGRNEQFF.

The gene calls are TRBV24-1 and TRBJ2-1; the D call of TRBD1 rests on TCRdb alone, since no DNA is present to check it. Germline CDR1 is KGHDR and CDR2 is SFDVKD. This CDR3 is built from 15 residues. This chain's CDR3 is CATSDGSLGGNEQFF.

The CDR3 loop is CASGTNRDLYGYTF. The chain uses TRBV3-1 and TRBJ1-2; with no DNA, the TCRdb D assignment of TRBD1 cannot be verified. The CDR3 sequence is 14 residues long. Germline-derived CDR1 and CDR2 are LGHDT and YNNKEL (reference sequence).

J is TRBJ1-6 and V is TRBV4-1. The CDR3 is 17 amino acids. CDR1 MGHRA and CDR2 YSYEKL come from the germline V gene. CDR3 protein: CASSQDQGSSYNSPLHF.

V usage is TRBV20-1 and J usage is TRBJ1-1. This CDR3 is built from 14 residues. CDR1 DFQATT and CDR2 SNEGSKA come from the germline V gene (reference sequence). CDR3 residues: CSARVQGPNTEAFF.

V is TRBV11-2 and J is TRBJ2-7; the TRBD2 assignment by TCRdb is unverifiable without DNA. The CDR3 extends over 18 amino acids. The germline gives CDR1 SGHAT, CDR2 FQNNGV. Here the CDR3 reads CASSLRVGLAGGRYEQYF.

The V call is TRBV6-1, the J call TRBJ1-2; checking the TCRdb D call of TRBD1 is not possible without DNA. The CDR3 contains 13 residues. Per the germline V gene, CDR1 is MNHNS and CDR2 is SASEGT. This CDR3 reads CASTDKGTYGYTF.

The chain couples TRBV7-9 to TRBJ1-1; TCRdb reports TRBD1, a call that lacks DNA to check it against. This CDR3 is built from 15 residues. Germline loops: CDR1 SEHNR, CDR2 FQNEAQ (reference sequence). CDR3 amino acids: CASSRRQGEGTEAFF.

The chain is built from TRBV12-3 or TRBV12-4 and TRBJ2-1; TCRdb reports TRBD2, a call that lacks DNA to check it against. The CDR3 loop spans 15 amino acids. CDR3 sequence: CASSWGTSGYNEQFF.

V is TRBV6-5 and J is TRBJ1-4; the TCRdb call, TRBD1, lacks DNA for checking. Germline V gene sequence: CDR1 MNHEY, CDR2 SVGAGI. The CDR3 is made up of 14 amino acids. The CDR3 region is CASSFETGGEKLFF.

The chain joins TRBV12-3 or TRBV12-4 to TRBJ2-7; absent DNA, TCRdb's TRBD2 call cannot be checked. This CDR3 region has 14 residues. CDR3 region: CASRAAARDYEQYF.

The V call is TRBV5-1, the J call TRBJ1-1; TCRdb's D gene call, TRBD1, goes unchecked for lack of DNA. Germline V gene data show CDR1 as SGHRS and CDR2 as YFSETQ. The CDR3 runs to 11 residues. The chain's CDR3 is CASSRGPEAFF. Using reference TRBV5-1 and TRBJ1-1 for the parts outside the CDR3, the full variable domain is KAGVTQTPRYLIKTRGQQVTLSCSPISGHRSVSWYQQTPGQGLQFLFEYFSETQRNKGNFPGRFSGRQFSNSRSEMNVSTLELGDSALYLCASSRGPEAFFGQGTRLTVV.

This rearrangement joins TRBV5-1 to TRBJ2-3; as DNA is missing, the TRBD2 call by TCRdb cannot be tested. There are 17 residues in the CDR3. Germline CDR1 and CDR2: SGHRS and YFSETQ. The CDR3 reads CASSLERAGGNIDTQYF.

The genes are TRBV12-3 or TRBV12-4 and TRBJ1-1. This CDR3 contains 11 residues. This CDR3 reads CASSGYTEAFF.

The chain joins TRBV3-1 to TRBJ2-5; the D call from TCRdb, TRBD1, cannot be confirmed without DNA. The CDR3 is 16 residues long. Germline V gene data show CDR1 as LGHDT and CDR2 as YNNKEL (reference sequence). The CDR3: CASSRLQRIGGETQYF.

V usage is TRBV20-1 and J usage is TRBJ2-2; checking the TCRdb D call of TRBD1 is not possible without DNA. Looked up from germline, CDR1 is DFQATT and CDR2 is SNEGSKA (reference sequence). CDR3 length: 13 amino acids. This CDR3 reads CSASLGGTGELFF.

The V call is TRBV7-9, the J call TRBJ1-2; TCRdb names TRBD1, which stays unverified in the absence of DNA. The germline V gene has CDR1 SEHNR and CDR2 FQNEAQ (reference sequence). This CDR3 spans 14 amino acids. The CDR3 sequence is CASSPTGNDDGYTF.

The chain employs TRBV5-1 and TRBJ2-3. The CDR3 runs to 14 residues. Germline CDR1 reads SGHRS; CDR2 reads YFSETQ. The CDR3 sequence: CASSFTTSTDTQYF.

This chain uses TRBV9 with TRBJ2-3; TCRdb returns TRBD1, unconfirmable since there is no DNA. The CDR3 has 14 residues. Germline V gene lookup returns CDR1 SGDLS and CDR2 YYNGEE. This CDR3 reads CASSNRVGADTQYF.